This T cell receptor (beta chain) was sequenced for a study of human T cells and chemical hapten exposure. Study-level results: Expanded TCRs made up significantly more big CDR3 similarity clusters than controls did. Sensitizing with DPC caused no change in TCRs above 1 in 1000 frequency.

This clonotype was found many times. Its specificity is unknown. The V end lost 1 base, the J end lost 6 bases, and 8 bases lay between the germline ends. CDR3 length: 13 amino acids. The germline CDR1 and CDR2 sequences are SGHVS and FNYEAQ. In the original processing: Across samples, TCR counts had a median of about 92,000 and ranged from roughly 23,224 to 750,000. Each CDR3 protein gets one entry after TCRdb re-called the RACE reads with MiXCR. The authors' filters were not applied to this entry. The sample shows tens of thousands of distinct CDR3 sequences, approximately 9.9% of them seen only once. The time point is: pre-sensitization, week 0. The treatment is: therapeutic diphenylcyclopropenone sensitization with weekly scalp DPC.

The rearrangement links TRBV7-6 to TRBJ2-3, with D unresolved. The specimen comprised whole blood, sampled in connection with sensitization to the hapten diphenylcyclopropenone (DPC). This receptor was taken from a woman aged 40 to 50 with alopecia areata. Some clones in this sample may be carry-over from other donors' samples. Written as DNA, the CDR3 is TGTGCCAGCAGCTTAGGGCAGGATGATACGCAGTATTTT. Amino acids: CASSLGQDDTQYF.